The next 2 T cell receptor beta chains were all read from a single sample in a study of blood T cells in healthy people across ages (dated by TCRdb to between 2014 and 2017). The method behind the library was 5' RACE. The sequencer was an Illumina HiSeq 2500. A second PCR of about 7 to 12 cycles was run with a J-beta primer mix and a sample-barcoded 5' primer. The raw public reads went through TCRdb reprocessing: fastp at Q25, MiXCR clone calling, in-frame beta chains kept. Each record represents a unique CDR3 protein, reported with the most common genes and DNA among its rows. In all, the sample holds about 500,000 distinct CDR3 sequences, and about 25% of those were seen once. The ten biggest clones cover roughly 10% of the sample. This sample was also put to use in a study of T cells of mothers and their children.

The sequenced sample consisted of blood. The receptors derive from a boy aged 10-17 years in good health.

A note on this clonotype: Relative to the germline gene, one junction end is altered; a read error may explain this. The rearrangement uses TRBV12-3 or TRBV12-4 and TRBJ1-6; maybe TRBD1 (5 bases). This CDR3 region has 13 residues. Here the CDR3 reads CTSLRDHNSPLHF. Written as DNA, the CDR3 is TGTACCAGCCTGAGGGACCATAATTCACCCCTCCACTTT.

Only a few counts were recorded for this clonotype. J is TRBJ2-1 and V is TRBV14; unclear D gene. Germline V lookup: CDR1 SGHDN, CDR2 FVKESK. CDR3 length equals 13 residues. Trimming removed 1 base at V and 5 bases at J, with 6 bases between. DNA for the CDR3: TGTGCCAGCAGCCAAGTTAGGGACAATGAGCAGTTCTTC. Translated: CASSQVRDNEQFF.